Following are 5 T cell receptor beta chains from one sample sequenced in a study of T cell responses to AZD1222 COVID-19 vaccine. Using immunoSEQ multiplex PCR, the repertoire was profiled, and TCRdb retains in-frame clones only, with some absent. The table shows about 100,000 clones, with 70% to 90% occurring only once. The material sequenced was peripheral blood, taken on day 0 of AZD1222 vaccination. The receptors here all came from an adult in good health.

The chain joins TRBV6-5 to TRBJ2-5, with D perhaps matching TRBD1 or TRBD2 (5 bases each). V was trimmed by 5 bases and J by 5 bases, leaving 18 bases between them. The CDR3 has 15 residues. The germline V gene encodes CDR1 MNHEY and CDR2 SVGAGI. The CDR3 region is CASSREGTLPETQYF. The DNA for the CDR3 is TGTGCCAGCAGTCGTGAGGGGACCCTCCCGGAGACCCAGTACTTC.

The gene calls are TRBV29-1 and TRBJ1-4; TRBD1 is a possible D gene (5 bases). CDR3 length: 14 amino acids. Trimming shortened V by 5 bases and J by 4 bases, and 14 bases separated the two germline ends. The V gene's germline CDR1 is SQVTM and CDR2 ANQGSEA. CDR3 amino acids: CSVRRDDVNEKLFF. The CDR3 DNA follows: TGCAGCGTTCGCCGGGACGACGTTAATGAAAAACTGTTTTTT.

This clone was recorded once. V and J are TRBV7-2 and TRBJ2-7, with TRBD1 as a possible D gene (6 bases). V lost 3 bases to trimming and J lost 5 bases, with 11 bases between them. The CDR3 loop spans 13 amino acids. Germline CDR1 reads SGHTA; CDR2 reads FQGNSA. The CDR3 loop is CASSFGQWNEQYF. For the CDR3, the DNA is TGTGCCAGCAGCTTTGGACAGTGGAACGAGCAGTACTTC.

V and J are TRBV5-1 and TRBJ1-1, with D hard to call. CDR3 length equals 15 residues. V shed 4 bases and J shed 0 bases, with 13 bases lying between them. The V gene's germline CDR1 is SGHRS and CDR2 YFSETQ. The CDR3 DNA is TGCGCCAGCAGCCTCGGCCAGATTTTGAACACTGAAGCTTTCTTT. Protein: CASSLGQILNTEAFF.

V is TRBV6-5 and J is TRBJ1-5; perhaps TRBD1 as D (5 bases). Germline V lookup: CDR1 MNHEY, CDR2 SVGAGI. V lost 2 bases, J lost 9 bases, and 8 bases lay in between. The CDR3 contains 12 residues. The CDR3 region is CASSYPRGPQHF. CDR3 coding DNA: TGTGCCAGCAGTTACCCGAGGGGGCCCCAGCATTTT.